The clone carrying this TCR beta chain was found once. Authors' analysis steps: Amplification of reference gene primers was used by the study to estimate nucleated cell counts. Using immunoSEQ multiplex PCR, the repertoire was profiled, and TCRdb retains in-frame clones only, with some absent. Clonal size and the V and J genes are those of that table, whereas D and trimming came from the DNA. The data contain about 190,000 clones, roughly 91% of them singletons. The data belong to a study of blood T cell repertoires in COVID-19. At the level of the study: COVID-19 samples collected from the United States, Italy and Spain covered acute and convalescent phases. From T cells, B-cell-depleted T cells, or PBMCs came the material, which was cDNA or gDNA.

This CDR3 region has 21 residues. Per germline, CDR1 SGHRS and CDR2 YFSETQ. Between the trimmed V and J ends, which lost 3 bases and 4 bases, there was a span of 32 bases. The specimen sequenced was peripheral blood. This chain connects TRBV5-1 to TRBJ1-5; the D is unclear. This clonotype originated in a human donor in a cohort sampled during active COVID-19. CDR3 residues: CASSSLPHSFPRMRFNQPQHF. CDR3 coding DNA: TGCGCCAGCAGCTCCCTTCCCCACAGTTTTCCCAGGATGCGTTTTAATCAGCCCCAGCATTTT.